This entry features one TCR beta chain sequence. Its specificity is not known. Carrying unique molecular identifiers, the cDNA also gained a universal primer site through template switching. TCRdb redid the calling of the 5' RACE reads with MiXCR, one entry per CDR3 protein. Found here are some 1,600,000 distinct CDR3 sequences, around a third of them singletons; the top ten hold 0.27%. Germline V gene sequence: CDR1 SGHRS, CDR2 YFSETQ. The CDR3 is made up of 14 amino acids. V gave up 4 bases and J gave up 6 bases; unmatched junction bases: 7. Donors were all healthy Caucasians. This sample is part of a study of identical twins. Regarding the study as a whole: Zero-insertion findings could be partly confounded by invariant cells (MAIT and iNKT cells).

The chain uses TRBV5-1 and TRBJ2-7; 10 positions match TRBD2. The material sequenced was cord blood. The TCR comes from a newborn girl in good health. The CDR3 region has the DNA TGCGCCAGCAGCATCTCGGGACTAGCGCGCGAGCAGTACTTC. The encoded protein is CASSISGLAREQYF.